A single sample is the source of the 12 T cell receptor beta chains below, sequenced in a study of regulatory T cells in long-lasting Graves disease. Described time point: newly diagnosed GD, antithyroid drugs for less than 3 months. Extracted RNA from PBMCs served as the source of the TCR library. Arm-PCR of CDR3 regions and iRepertoire HTBI primers were the basis on which TCR beta libraries were built. TCRdb re-called the multiplex PCR reads with MiXCR, one entry per CDR3 protein. The sample yields about half a million distinct CDR3 sequences, about 12% seen once. These data were also filed under a second study, of T cells in Graves' hyperthyroidism and ophthalmopathy.

This material consisted of peripheral blood mononuclear cells (PBMCs), taken at new diagnosis, from a patient treated with antithyroid drugs. The receptors come from a woman aged 30 to 39 with Graves disease.

This clonotype was picked up many times. V gene TRBV6-5 combines with J gene TRBJ1-1; D is perhaps TRBD1 (6 bases). CDR3 size: 16 residues. V was cut by 0 bases and J by 8 bases, with 19 bases left in between. Germline lookup yields CDR1 MNHEY and CDR2 SVGAGI. In DNA, the CDR3 is TGTGCCAGCAGTTACTCGAATCCGGGGGCCGGAACCGAAGCTTTCTTT. It yields the protein CASSYSNPGAGTEAFF.

This clonotype occurred many times. This chain joins TRBV6-5 and TRBJ2-1; no firm D call. V lost 2 bases, J lost 7 bases, and 9 bases lay in between. CDR3 size: 13 residues. Germline V gene lookup returns CDR1 MNHEY and CDR2 SVGAGI. DNA for the CDR3: TGTGCCAGCAGTTACCGGATAGGGAATGAGCAGTTCTTC. Protein: CASSYRIGNEQFF.

This clonotype was seen at least ten times. The chain employs TRBV2 and TRBJ2-3, with TRBD1 as a possible D gene (6 bases). Germline V gives CDR1 SNHLY, CDR2 FYNNEI. Between the trimmed V and J ends, which lost 2 bases and 4 bases, there was a span of 13 bases. The CDR3 consists of 15 residues. CDR3 loop: CASSEIGGKADTQYF. DNA of the CDR3: TGTGCCAGCAGTGAAATAGGGGGTAAGGCAGATACGCAGTATTTT.

There are many counts of this clonotype. The chain employs TRBV19 and TRBJ2-2; D is unresolved. Trimming shortened V by 4 bases and J by 5 bases, and 14 bases separated the two germline ends. There are 15 residues in the CDR3. Germline V gives CDR1 LNHDA, CDR2 SQIVND (reference sequence). The CDR3 sequence is CASSTIAGITGELFF. DNA for the CDR3: TGTGCCAGTAGTACGATTGCAGGAATAACCGGGGAGCTGTTTTTT.

This clonotype was detected ten times or more. This chain connects TRBV29-1 to TRBJ2-7; a possible D gene is TRBD1 (5 bases). This CDR3 is 16 amino acids long. Trimming cost V 0 bases and J 1 base, with 16 bases left between them. Germline V gives CDR1 SQVTM, CDR2 ANQGSEA. In nucleotides, the CDR3 is TGCAGCGTTGAAGAAGAGGTCAGGGCAAGGTCCTACGAGCAGTACTTC. This sequence encodes CSVEEEVRARSYEQYF.

The chain links TRBV6-1 to TRBJ2-2; 10 nucleotides match TRBD1. The V and J ends lost 5 bases and 5 bases, in that order; junction bases with no gene match: 11. CDR3 length: 17 residues. CDR1 MNHNS and CDR2 SASEGT come from the germline V gene. Here the CDR3 reads CASSQTGTGVVTGELFF. For the CDR3, the DNA is TGTGCCAGCAGTCAAACCGGGACAGGGGTTGTTACCGGGGAGCTGTTTTTT.

This clonotype was recorded many times. CDR3 protein: CASSFGLAGIYNEQFF. For the CDR3, the DNA is TGTGCCAGCAGTTTTGGACTAGCGGGAATCTACAATGAGCAGTTCTTC. This chain links TRBV6-2 or TRBV6-3 with TRBJ2-1, with 12 bases lining up with TRBD2. The junction had 4 bases not matched to a gene; V was cut back by 4 bases and J by 3 bases. Germline V lookup: CDR1 MNHEY, CDR2 SVGEGT. The CDR3 has 16 residues.

The sample holds a few counts of this clonotype. The rearrangement joins TRBV24-1 to TRBJ2-3; D ambiguous. Germline V CDR1 and CDR2: KGHDR, SFDVKD. Between the trimmed V and J ends, which lost 1 base and 1 base, there was a span of 8 bases. The CDR3 extends over 15 amino acids. The CDR3 coding sequence is TGTGCCACCAGTGATTTTCACGGTGGCACAGATACGCAGTATTTT. The encoded protein is CATSDFHGGTDTQYF.

The chain employs TRBV7-2 and TRBJ2-1, with 9 bases that match TRBD2. The germline V gene has CDR1 SGHTA and CDR2 FQGNSA. After removal of 1 base from V and 2 bases from J, the junction contained 3 bases not matched to a gene. CDR3 length equals 16 residues. DNA of the CDR3: TGTGCCAGCAGCTTAGGGCCTAGCGGGACCTACAATGAGCAGTTCTTC. Residues: CASSLGPSGTYNEQFF.

This clonotype was counted only a few times. The chain recombines TRBV20-1 with TRBJ2-3; tentative D call: TRBD1 (5 bases). The CDR3 spans 16 residues. V shed 0 bases and J shed 0 bases, with 13 bases lying between them. Per the germline V gene, CDR1 is DFQATT and CDR2 is SNEGSKA (reference sequence). In nucleotides, the CDR3 is TGCAGTGCTAGAGAAGGGGCGACGCCTAGCACAGATACGCAGTATTTT. It is translated as CSAREGATPSTDTQYF.

In this sample, this clonotype turned up many times. The V gene is TRBV28, the J gene TRBJ2-7; TRBD2 matches 11 bases. The CDR3 is 17 residues long. Germline lookup yields CDR1 MDHEN and CDR2 SYDVKM. J gave up 3 bases and V 3 bases, and 10 bases lay outside the gene matches. The CDR3 DNA sequence: TGTGCCAGCAGTTTGCCTTCTACTAGCGGGAGTAGCTACGAGCAGTACTTC. Residues: CASSLPSTSGSSYEQYF.

This clonotype has a count of ten or more. For the CDR3, the DNA is TGTGCCAGCAGCGTAGAGTTGTTGGGGGACACCATATATTTT. Encoded protein: CASSVELLGDTIYF. The chain couples TRBV9 to TRBJ1-3, with D perhaps TRBD1 (5 bases). Germline-derived CDR1 and CDR2 are SGDLS and YYNGEE. The V and J ends lost 0 bases and 8 bases respectively, with 12 bases between them. The CDR3 runs 14 residues.